The 12 T cell receptor beta chains below come from one sample, sequenced in a study of blood T cells in healthy people across ages. A J-beta primer mix and a sample-barcoded 5' primer were used in a second PCR of roughly 6 to 11 cycles. TCRdb analysed the 5' RACE reads with MiXCR anew, one entry per CDR3 protein. This sample yields 1.5 million to 2 million distinct CDR3 sequences, of which more than 35% are seen a single time; 23% belongs to the top ten. The sample consisted of blood. The receptors shown here come from a human donor in good health.

The V and J genes are TRBV5-5 and TRBJ2-5; D unresolved. Germline V lookup: CDR1 SGHKS, CDR2 YYEKEE (reference sequence). Trimming shortened V by 0 bases and J by 2 bases, and 8 bases separated the two germline ends. This CDR3 contains 14 residues. CDR3 in DNA: TGTGCCAGCAGCTTGGAATACGGGCAAGAGACCCAGTACTTC. This gives the protein CASSLEYGQETQYF.

This clonotype turned up a few times. The gene calls are TRBV27 and TRBJ2-6, with D unclear. This CDR3 contains 17 residues. Trimming cost V 3 bases and J 0 bases, with 12 bases left between them. Germline loops: CDR1 MNHEY, CDR2 SMNVEV (reference sequence). DNA for the CDR3: TGTGCCAGCAGTTTGCATCCTTTCTACTCTGGGGCCAACGTCCTGACTTTC. Translated, it gives CASSLHPFYSGANVLTF.

This chain links TRBV4-2 with TRBJ1-4; 9 bases fit TRBD1. The junction had 4 bases not matched to a gene; V was cut back by 0 bases and J by 11 bases. Germline-derived CDR1 and CDR2 are LGHNA and YNFKEQ. This CDR3 has 14 residues. The CDR3 DNA sequence: TGTGCCAGCAGCCAAGAGGGGACAGGGCAGAAACTGTTTTTT. Its translation is CASSQEGTGQKLFF.

This clonotype showed up just a few times. One end of the junction is discordant with germline, which a read error may explain. The chain combines TRBV5-1 with TRBJ2-1; TRBD1 matches at 8 bases. Germline V gene data show CDR1 as SGHRS and CDR2 as YFSETQ. The CDR3 is 15 residues long. Here the CDR3 DNA reads TGCGCCAGCAGCGAACCGACAGGGGCACATAATGAGCAGCTCTTC. Its translation: CASSEPTGAHNEQLF.

V gene TRBV10-3 combines with J gene TRBJ2-7, with D perhaps matching TRBD2 (5 bases). V lost 3 bases to trimming and J lost 5 bases, with 14 bases between them. CDR1 is ENHRY, CDR2 SYGVKD, per germline. This CDR3 region has 14 residues. Here the CDR3 reads CAISDRGFKDEQYF. CDR3 bases: TGTGCCATCAGTGATAGAGGGTTTAAGGACGAGCAGTACTTC.

This chain connects TRBV2 to TRBJ1-5; D possibly corresponds to TRBD1 (5 bases). Germline-derived CDR1 and CDR2 are SNHLY and FYNNEI. V lost 7 bases and J lost 0, with 16 bases in between. The CDR3 sequence is 16 residues long. In nucleotides, the CDR3 is TGTGCCAGCACGTGGAGAGGGGTAAATAGCAATCAGCCCCAGCATTTT. This encodes CASTWRGVNSNQPQHF.

CDR3 DNA sequence: TGTGCCAGCAGCTTAGAGATTCGGACTGAAGCTTTCTTT. Encoded protein: CASSLEIRTEAFF. The chain joins TRBV7-9 to TRBJ1-1; D remains unclear. Germline values: CDR1 SEHNR, CDR2 FQNEAQ (reference sequence). The CDR3 covers 13 residues. The V and J ends lost 1 base and 5 bases respectively, with 8 bases between them.

This clonotype was seen a handful of times. The genes are TRBV5-1 and TRBJ2-3; the D call may be TRBD1 or TRBD2 (5 bases each). Germline V gene lookup returns CDR1 SGHRS and CDR2 YFSETQ. The CDR3 runs 14 residues. V was clipped by 4 bases and J by 4 bases, with 13 bases between them. CDR3: CASSPGRQADTQYF. In nucleotides, the CDR3 is TGCGCCAGCAGCCCGGGGCGACAAGCAGATACGCAGTATTTT.

The rearrangement uses TRBV7-9 and TRBJ1-2; 8 nucleotides agree with TRBD1. The CDR3 spans 15 residues. V shed 0 bases and J 4 bases; nucleotides not matched to a gene: 4. Germline V CDR1 and CDR2: SEHNR, FQNEAQ (reference sequence). The CDR3 region has the DNA TGTGCCAGCAGCTTAGCGGGACAGGACATCTATGGCTACACCTTC. Its translation is CASSLAGQDIYGYTF.

This rearrangement joins TRBV5-1 to TRBJ2-1; 10 bases match TRBD1. Germline assignment: CDR1 SGHRS and CDR2 YFSETQ. V was pared by 2 bases and J by 0 bases, with 14 bases of the junction left unmatched. The CDR3 is 20 residues long. The CDR3 here is CASSFRLGQGVTSSYNEQFF. The CDR3 nucleotides read TGCGCCAGCAGCTTTCGACTCGGACAGGGGGTGACGAGCTCCTACAATGAGCAGTTCTTC.

The CDR3 protein is CASRPTGGRSYEQYF. The CDR3 DNA reads TGTGCCAGCAGACCAACAGGGGGCAGGTCCTACGAGCAGTACTTC. This sequence joins TRBV6-2 or TRBV6-3 and TRBJ2-7, with 9 bases identical to TRBD1. Germline CDR1 is MNHEY and CDR2 is SVGEGT. The CDR3 length is 15 residues. Losses at the gene ends were 6 bases for V and 1 base for J; bases not matched to a gene: 7.

This clonotype is a singleton in its sample. The junction does not match germline at one end; this may be a read error. The chain is built from TRBV14 and TRBJ2-7, with unresolved D. Germline-derived CDR1 and CDR2 are SGHDN and FVKESK. The CDR3 runs to 14 residues. The CDR3 reads CVSSQPPMTYEQYF. The CDR3 DNA follows: TGTGTCAGCAGCCAACCGCCGATGACCTACGAGCAGTACTTC.